The 4 T cell receptor beta chains reported below all come from one sample, sequenced in a study of shared clonotypes between healthy human individuals. Naive CD8 isolation took CD45RO-negative cells positively selected for CCR7 and excluded terminally differentiated effector memory CD45RA+ cells. Data came from immunoSEQ multiplex PCR; TCRdb stores just in-frame clones and leaves some out. The table has about 2.1 million clones, 85% to 95% seen once; the top ten hold under 2%. Sequenced sample: naive CD8+ T cells from PBMCs. The receptors were sampled from a man between 18 and 35 years old in good health. Some clones in this sample may be carry-over from other donors' samples.

V gene TRBV10-3 combines with J gene TRBJ2-1; D uncertain. The germline V gene encodes CDR1 ENHRY and CDR2 SYGVKD. The V and J ends lost 0 bases and 5 bases respectively, with 20 bases between them. The CDR3 loop spans 18 amino acids. CDR3 in DNA: TGTGCCATCAGTGAGTCTATACCCAAAGAGGTACATAACAATGAGCAGTTCTTC. Protein product: CAISESIPKEVHNNEQFF.

V usage is TRBV5-6 and J usage is TRBJ2-1; no reliable D call. CDR3 length equals 14 residues. Trimming took off 0 bases at V and 4 bases at J, with 8 bases between the two ends. Germline V gene sequence: CDR1 SGHDT, CDR2 YYEEEE. The CDR3 region is CASSLGARYNEQFF. The DNA for the CDR3 is TGTGCCAGCAGCTTGGGGGCTAGATACAATGAGCAGTTCTTC.

The chain couples TRBV9 to TRBJ2-7; tentatively, D is TRBD2 (5 bases). V gave up 2 bases and J gave up 6 bases, with 21 bases separating them. The CDR3 has 16 residues. In germline, CDR1 is SGDLS, CDR2 YYNGEE. DNA for the CDR3: TGTGCCAGCAGCGTTAATAATAGACCCGAGGGATCCGAGCAGTACTTC. As protein: CASSVNNRPEGSEQYF.

The chain recombines TRBV9 with TRBJ1-1; D uncertain. The CDR3 loop spans 16 amino acids. Trimming stripped 4 bases from V and 1 base from J, with 17 bases between. Per the germline V gene, CDR1 is SGDLS and CDR2 is YYNGEE. CDR3 region: CASSPTIREGNTEAFF. The CDR3 DNA sequence: TGTGCCAGCAGCCCCACGATACGGGAGGGGAACACTGAAGCTTTCTTT.